Listed here are 9 T cell receptor beta chains from one sample, sequenced in a study of blood T cell repertoires in COVID-19 (TCRdb year 2020). The library relied on the immunoSEQ multiplex PCR assay. TCRdb re-hosts the immuneACCESS table, in-frame sequences only. Its copies lack some clones; in the studies checked, an unresolved V gene accounts for under half of them, and the cause for the rest is not known. In this sample the table shows about 150,000 clones, approximately 90% of which occur a single time. The leading ten clones occupy under 2% of the sample. The source material was peripheral blood. These TCRs come from a human donor in a cohort sampled during active COVID-19.

This clone was seen a single time. This chain links TRBV7-9 with TRBJ2-7; D gene uncertain. Germline V gene data show CDR1 as SEHNR and CDR2 as FQNEAQ (reference sequence). CDR3 length: 14 residues. Trimming shortened V by 5 bases and J by 0 bases, and 11 bases separated the two germline ends. The CDR3 nucleotides read TGTGCCAGCAGCCGCAGTCCCACCTCCTACGAGCAGTACTTC. Translation gives CASSRSPTSYEQYF.

The table lists this clone with a count of one. The gene calls are TRBV30 and TRBJ2-7; no clear D. V gave up 0 bases and J gave up 4 bases, with 7 bases separating them. The CDR3 extends over 12 amino acids. CDR1 and CDR2 from the germline V gene are GTSNPN and SVGIG (reference sequence). Written as DNA, the CDR3 is TGTGCCTGGAGTGTGACACAATACGAGCAGTACTTC. Translation gives CAWSVTQYEQYF.

The chain carries TRBV7-6 and TRBJ1-2; 7 bases agree with TRBD1. This CDR3 comprises 17 residues. CDR1 SGHVS and CDR2 FNYEAQ come from the germline V gene. Trimming removed 0 bases from V and 4 bases from J; junction bases left unmatched: 11. The CDR3 reads CASSLAQGGQSFYGYTF. The CDR3 region has the DNA TGTGCCAGCAGCTTAGCTCAGGGGGGTCAATCCTTCTATGGCTACACCTTC.

The CDR3 DNA reads TGTGCCAGCACCTCAGGGTCAAATAGCAATCAGCCCCAGCATTTT. Its translation: CASTSGSNSNQPQHF. The genes are TRBV7-2 and TRBJ1-5; tentatively, D is TRBD1 (5 bases). Per the germline V gene, CDR1 is SGHTA and CDR2 is FQGNSA. Trimming shortened V by 7 bases and J by 0 bases, and 13 bases separated the two germline ends. The CDR3 is 15 residues long.

The rearrangement links TRBV7-9 to TRBJ2-7; D perhaps matches TRBD1 (6 bases). The V end lost 5 bases, the J end lost 3 bases, and 20 bases lay between the germline ends. This CDR3 spans 16 amino acids. Germline lookup yields CDR1 SEHNR and CDR2 FQNEAQ (reference sequence). CDR3 bases: TGTGCCAGCAGCCACATGCTCGGGACACAACACTACGAGCAGTACTTC. Its protein is CASSHMLGTQHYEQYF.

The rearrangement links TRBV30 to TRBJ2-5, with D hard to call. The V gene's germline CDR1 is GTSNPN and CDR2 SVGIG (reference sequence). V was clipped by 3 bases and J by 5 bases, with 13 bases between them. CDR3 size: 13 residues. CDR3 loop: CAWRATWVETQYF. The CDR3 DNA sequence: TGTGCCTGGAGGGCGACTTGGGTTGAGACCCAGTACTTC.

A few counts support this clone. The chain joins TRBV6-1 to TRBJ2-7; 9 positions match TRBD1. The V and J ends lost 4 bases and 3 bases, in that order; junction bases with no gene match: 10. CDR1 is MNHNS, CDR2 SASEGT, per germline. The CDR3 runs to 16 residues. The CDR3 DNA sequence: TGTGCCAGCAGTGTCGGACAGGGGAAGGTGGACTACGAGCAGTACTTC. It codes for CASSVGQGKVDYEQYF.

The V gene is TRBV6-5, the J gene TRBJ2-6; D not resolved. V lost 6 bases to trimming and J lost 12 bases, with 9 bases between them. The CDR3 totals 11 residues. The V gene's germline CDR1 is MNHEY and CDR2 SVGAGI. This CDR3 reads CASRDSSVLTF. DNA of the CDR3: TGTGCCAGCAGAGATTCTAGCGTCCTGACTTTC.

J is TRBJ2-3 and V is TRBV7-2; 7 nucleotides line up with TRBD2. V lost 6 bases and J lost 4; bases outside the gene matches: 10. The CDR3 is made up of 15 amino acids. CDR1 SGHTA and CDR2 FQGNSA come from the germline V gene. The CDR3 DNA follows: TGTGCCAGCAGGCCTACTAGCGAGATTTCAGATACGCAGTATTTT. Its translation is CASRPTSEISDTQYF.